One sample yielded the 25 T cell receptor beta chains listed below, sequenced in a study of chemoradiotherapy in HPV16-positive cancers. Using immunoSEQ multiplex PCR, the repertoire was profiled, and TCRdb retains in-frame clones only, with some absent. The profile covers 9,000 or so clones, with about 89% appearing a single time and approximately 13% taken by the ten largest. The sample consisted of blood, taken from a patient who underwent chemoradiotherapy. These receptors originate from a human donor with HPV-associated anogenital cancer.

The gene calls are TRBV5-1 and TRBJ2-4; TRBD2 aligns across 13 bases. Germline CDR1 and CDR2: SGHRS and YFSETQ. The CDR3 contains 14 residues. With 4 bases clipped from V and 8 bases from J, the junction kept 3 bases outside the gene matches. CDR3 sequence (DNA): TGCGCCAGCAGCACTACTAGCGGGGGGGACATTCAGTACTTC. It yields the protein CASSTTSGGDIQYF.

This clone is deemed large. Other DNA sequences from this sample encode an identical CDR3 as well. This chain uses TRBV6-1 with TRBJ2-7; no firm D call. V was shortened by 8 bases and J by 1 base, with 0 bases between the two germline ends. CDR1 is MNHNS and CDR2 is SASEGT in the germline V gene. This CDR3 contains 9 residues. In DNA form, the CDR3 reads TGTGCCAGCTCCTACGAGCAGTACTTC. It codes for CASSYEQYF.

The chain recombines TRBV4-2 with TRBJ2-3, with D possibly TRBD1 on 5 matching bases. Germline V gene data show CDR1 as LGHNA and CDR2 as YNFKEQ. Trimming took off 0 bases at V and 3 bases at J, with 13 bases between the two ends. The CDR3 contains 16 residues. The CDR3: CASSQEGPPRTDTQYF. Written as DNA, the CDR3 is TGTGCCAGCAGCCAAGAGGGGCCCCCGAGGACAGATACGCAGTATTTT.

In DNA, the CDR3 is TGTGCCTGGATATCCAGGGTGGATAATAGCAATCAGCCCCAGCATTTT. Protein sequence: CAWISRVDNSNQPQHF. The rearrangement links TRBV30 to TRBJ1-5; perhaps TRBD1 as D (5 bases). Germline-derived CDR1 and CDR2 are GTSNPN and SVGIG (reference sequence). CDR3 length equals 16 residues. Trimming shortened V by 4 bases and J by 0 bases, and 16 bases separated the two germline ends.

The chain is built from TRBV12-5 and TRBJ1-4, with TRBD1 matching 9 bases. Germline V CDR1 and CDR2: LGHNT, FRNRAP. Trimming took 1 base from V and 7 from J; bases not matched to a gene: 7. The CDR3 runs to 16 residues. The CDR3 DNA is TGTGCTAGTGGTTTGGGGCTAGGACAGGGGTCTGAAAAACTGTTTTTT. Translation: CASGLGLGQGSEKLFF.

The genes are TRBV25-1 and TRBJ2-5; D is possibly TRBD2 (6 bases). Per the germline V gene, CDR1 is MGHDK and CDR2 is SYGVNS. The CDR3 sequence is 15 residues long. The ends were cut back, 3 bases at V and 3 bases at J, with 14 bases in the middle. CDR3 amino acids: CASSDPGEVEETQYF. The CDR3 DNA reads as TGTGCCAGCAGTGATCCGGGGGAGGTAGAAGAGACCCAGTACTTC.

This rearrangement joins TRBV27 to TRBJ1-2, with 11 bases that match TRBD1. With V trimmed by 6 bases and J by 8 bases, 8 bases remained unmatched. Germline lookup yields CDR1 MNHEY and CDR2 SMNVEV (reference sequence). The length of the CDR3 is 14 residues. The CDR3 DNA follows: TGTGCCAGCAGCTACGGACAGGGGGCAAGGGGCTACACCTTC. This encodes CASSYGQGARGYTF.

CDR3 bases: TGTGCCATCACCCGGACAGGGAGCACAGATACGCAGTATTTT. It codes for CAITRTGSTDTQYF. The chain employs TRBV10-3 and TRBJ2-3; 8 bases align to TRBD1. The CDR3 is made up of 14 amino acids. Germline CDR1 and CDR2: ENHRY and SYGVKD. With V trimmed by 7 bases and J by 0 bases, 3 bases remained unmatched.

The CDR3, as DNA: TGTGCCAGCGGAGACCTTAATCAGCCCCAGCATTTT. Translation gives CASGDLNQPQHF. The chain has TRBV27 and TRBJ1-5; D not certain. The length of the CDR3 is 12 residues. Germline V lookup: CDR1 MNHEY, CDR2 SMNVEV (reference sequence). With 8 bases removed from V and 4 bases from J, the gap between germline ends came to 9 bases.

This chain links TRBV4-1 with TRBJ2-1; 7 bases match TRBD2. This CDR3 region has 15 residues. Germline CDR1 and CDR2: MGHRA and YSYEKL. The J segment lost 1 base and the V segment lost 4 bases, leaving 4 bases of the junction unmatched. In nucleotides, the CDR3 is TGCGCCAGCAGCCTAGGACTAGGTTCCTACAATGAGCAGTTCTTC. It is translated as CASSLGLGSYNEQFF.

The chain couples TRBV4-2 to TRBJ2-5; D possibly corresponds to TRBD1 (7 bases). V was cut by 6 bases and J by 4 bases, with 18 bases left in between. Germline values: CDR1 LGHNA, CDR2 YNFKEQ. The CDR3 runs to 15 residues. The CDR3, as DNA: TGTGCCAGCAGTCAAAATACCCAGGGGGGAGAGACCCAGTACTTC. Its protein is CASSQNTQGGETQYF.

The chain carries TRBV5-1 and TRBJ2-1; weak D call: TRBD1 (6 bases). This CDR3 spans 15 amino acids. Trimming took 0 bases from V and 5 from J, leaving 12 bases between them. Germline V gene sequence: CDR1 SGHRS, CDR2 YFSETQ. The CDR3 loop reads CASSLDGQPNNEQFF. For the CDR3, the DNA is TGCGCCAGCAGCTTGGACGGACAGCCCAACAATGAGCAGTTCTTC.

This clone was counted a few times. The CDR3 DNA follows: TGTGCCAGCAGCTCTTGGACAGGACCGTACAATGAGCAGTTCTTC. Protein: CASSSWTGPYNEQFF. The chain links TRBV13 to TRBJ2-1, with TRBD1 matching over 7 bases. Per the germline V gene, CDR1 is PRHDT and CDR2 is FYEKMQ (reference sequence). The ends lost 4 bases at V and 4 bases at J; junction bases unmatched: 7. This CDR3 comprises 15 residues.

The chain links TRBV7-2 to TRBJ1-6; D is undetermined. Looked up from germline, CDR1 is SGHTA and CDR2 is FQGNSA. The CDR3 covers 12 residues. V lost 1 base, J lost 9 bases, and 4 bases lay in between. The DNA of the CDR3 is TGTGCCAGCAGCTTAGAAGGTTCACCCCTCCACTTT. This translates into CASSLEGSPLHF. Drawing the rest from reference TRBV7-2 and TRBJ1-6, the complete variable domain is GAGVSQSPSNKVTEKGKDVELRCDPISGHTALYWYRQSLGQGLEFLIYFQGNSAPDKSGLPSDRFSAERTGGSVSTLTIQRTQQEDSAVYLCASSLEGSPLHFGNGTRLTVT.

The chain uses TRBV15 and TRBJ1-5, with D maybe TRBD1 (5 bases). The germline V and J ends were trimmed by 0 bases and 2 bases, with 11 bases remaining between them. The CDR3 sequence is 16 residues long. Germline V gene data show CDR1 as LNHNV and CDR2 as YYDKDF (reference sequence). CDR3 loop: CATSRDPRAGNQPQHF. CDR3 in DNA: TGTGCCACCAGCAGAGATCCCAGGGCGGGCAATCAGCCCCAGCATTTT.

This rearrangement joins TRBV29-1 to TRBJ2-3; D is undetermined. From germline, CDR1 is SQVTM and CDR2 ANQGSEA. Trimming pared 1 base from V and 3 bases from J, leaving 11 bases between. This CDR3 region has 14 residues. This chain's CDR3 is CSVEAPTATDTQYF. The CDR3 bases are TGCAGCGTTGAAGCCCCCACCGCTACAGATACGCAGTATTTT.

The chain joins TRBV30 to TRBJ1-5; D not resolved. The CDR3 runs to 13 residues. The germline V and J ends were trimmed by 0 bases and 5 bases, with 8 bases remaining between them. The germline V gene encodes CDR1 GTSNPN and CDR2 SVGIG (reference sequence). CDR3: CAWSVGLHQPQHF. CDR3 DNA sequence: TGTGCCTGGAGTGTAGGTCTTCATCAGCCCCAGCATTTT.

The chain is built from TRBV6-5 and TRBJ1-1; D is perhaps TRBD1 (5 bases). Germline V gene sequence: CDR1 MNHEY, CDR2 SVGAGI. CDR3 length: 14 residues. V was cut by 4 bases and J by 1 base, with 10 bases left in between. The CDR3 loop reads CASSLGRANTEAFF. The CDR3 DNA reads as TGTGCCAGCAGTTTAGGCAGGGCGAACACTGAAGCTTTCTTT.

This sequence joins TRBV7-8 and TRBJ1-5, with 11 bases identical to TRBD1. V was clipped by 1 base and J by 0 bases; unmatched bases: 5. Germline V gives CDR1 SGHVS, CDR2 FQNEAQ. This CDR3 comprises 18 residues. The CDR3 protein is CASSLEGTGGYSNQPQHF. The CDR3 DNA sequence: TGTGCCAGCAGCTTAGAAGGGACAGGGGGATATAGCAATCAGCCCCAGCATTTT.

A word on this clone: A read error may account for a junction end that differs from germline. V gene TRBV19 combines with J gene TRBJ1-2; D gene unclear. CDR1 and CDR2 from the germline V gene are LNHDA and SQIVND (reference sequence). The CDR3 sequence is 11 residues long. The CDR3 region has the DNA TGTGCCAGTAGTATCGGAGAAGGCAGGCTCTTC. Amino acids: CASSIGEGRLF.

The chain carries TRBV19 and TRBJ1-1; the D gene is possibly TRBD1 (5 bases). Germline CDR1 LNHDA, CDR2 SQIVND (reference sequence). Deletions cut 3 bases from V and 4 bases from J, with 9 bases between. This CDR3 comprises 13 residues. The CDR3 DNA follows: TGTGCCAGTAGTATGTCAGGGACCACTGAAGCTTTCTTT. This sequence encodes CASSMSGTTEAFF. Based on the CDR3 plus reference TRBV19 and TRBJ1-1, the full variable domain is DGGITQSPKYLFRKEGQNVTLSCEQNLNHDAMYWYRQDPGQGLRLIYYSQIVNDFQKGDIAEGYSVSREKKESFPLTVTSAQKNPTAFYLCASSMSGTTEAFFGQGTRLTVV.

Details on this clone: The junction does not match germline at one end; this may be a read error. This chain connects TRBV2 to TRBJ1-5; D is ambiguous. CDR3 length equals 14 residues. CDR1 and CDR2 from the germline V gene are SNHLY and FYNNEI. In DNA form, the CDR3 reads TGTGCCAGCAGTCAAGCTAGGGTAGAGCAGCCCCAGCATTTT. Translating gives CASSQARVEQPQHF. Based on the CDR3 plus reference TRBV2 and TRBJ1-5, the full variable domain is EPEVTQTPSHQVTQMGQEVILRCVPISNHLYFYWYRQILGQKVEFLVSFYNNEISEKSEIFDDQFSVERPDGSNFTLKIRSTKLEDSAMYFCASSQARVEQPQHFGDGTRLSIL.

This rearrangement joins TRBV7-6 to TRBJ2-1, with D tentatively TRBD1 (6 bases). The V end was cut by 1 base, the J end by 2 bases, with 9 bases between. The germline CDR1 and CDR2 sequences are SGHVS and FNYEAQ. The CDR3 contains 15 residues. This CDR3 reads CASSLETGTYNEQFF. Here the CDR3 DNA reads TGTGCCAGCAGCTTAGAAACAGGGACCTACAATGAGCAGTTCTTC.

J is TRBJ2-2 and V is TRBV2, with D hard to call. This CDR3 contains 15 residues. Germline-derived CDR1 and CDR2 are SNHLY and FYNNEI. V was shortened by 5 bases and J by 4 bases, with 14 bases between the two germline ends. CDR3 DNA sequence: TGTGCCAGCAGTAACAGTCCTCTTATCACCGGGGAGCTGTTTTTT. Amino acid sequence: CASSNSPLITGELFF.

The V call is TRBV28, the J call TRBJ1-1; TRBD1 matches at 7 bases. V trimming: 5 bases; J trimming: 11 bases; junction bases outside the gene matches: 8. The CDR3 consists of 12 residues. Germline V gene sequence: CDR1 MDHEN, CDR2 SYDVKM. CDR3 sequence reads: CASSLTGRTAFF. CDR3 in DNA: TGTGCCAGCAGTCTGACAGGGCGTACGGCTTTCTTT.